The rows below give T cell receptor beta chains drawn from one sample of a study of cytotoxic CD8 clonotypes in ibrutinib-treated CLL. Some clones are missing from TCRdb's copy, which holds only in-frame ones; the method was immunoSEQ multiplex PCR. The data show hundreds of thousands of clones, roughly 79% seen once. The sequenced sample was PBMCs, obtained before ibrutinib treatment. These receptors all come from a human donor with chronic lymphocytic leukemia. Both conserved end residues are trimmed from each CDR3.

>TRBJ2-7|TRBV19
ASSRYEQY
>TRBJ1-2|TRBV27
ASRSDTTNYGYT
>TRBJ2-1|TRBV7-3
ASSPSSGRARNEQF
>TRBJ2-7|TRBV7-6
ASSGPGNYEQY
>TRBJ2-7|TRBV5-6
ASSFGLTGLSYEQY
>TRBJ2-1|TRBV7-6
ASSLGTSGNYEQF
>TRBJ2-2|TRBV7-8
ASSLARREAGELF
>TRBJ2-1|TRBV10-3
AISEREDEQF
>TRBJ1-3|TRBV5-1
ASSEGQGVGNTIY
>TRBJ1-2|TRBV27
ASSLGGGTYGYT
>TRBJ1-5|TRBV7-2
ASSLDDRRSNQPQH
>TRBJ1-5|TRBV30
AWSGQGPHPQH
>TRBJ1-5|TRBV5-6
ASSLGPAGQPQH
>TRBJ1-5|TRBV27
ASSLSTGGNSNQPQH
>TRBJ2-3|TRBV5-1
ASSTSPGTGVTQY
>TRBJ2-5|TRBV29-1
SVVGTHETQY
>TRBJ2-7|TRBV19
ASSWTGPTYEQY
>TRBJ1-2|TRBV30
AWTPHNYGYT
>TRBJ1-2|TRBV9
ASSVRGTEVDYGYT
>TRBJ1-2|TRBV28
ASRGTTWENYGYT
>TRBJ1-2|TRBV5-6
ASSKDANYGYT
>TRBJ2-5|TRBV11-1
ASSLAGKTQY
>TRBJ2-7|TRBV5-4
ASSLNPSGQGVSYEQY
>TRBJ1-1|TRBV4-1
ASSQVSGIEAF
>TRBJ2-3|TRBV5-4
ASSSGLASSTDTQY